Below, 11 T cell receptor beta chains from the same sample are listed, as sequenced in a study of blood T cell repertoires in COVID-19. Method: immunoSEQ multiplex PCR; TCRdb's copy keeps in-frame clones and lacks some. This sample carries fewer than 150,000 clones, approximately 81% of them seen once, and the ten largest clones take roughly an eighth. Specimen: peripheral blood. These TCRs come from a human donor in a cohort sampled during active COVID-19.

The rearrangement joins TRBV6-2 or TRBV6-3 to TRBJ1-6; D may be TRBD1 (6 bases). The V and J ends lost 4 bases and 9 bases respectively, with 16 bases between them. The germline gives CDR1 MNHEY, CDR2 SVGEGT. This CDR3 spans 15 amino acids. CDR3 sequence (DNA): TGTGCCAGCAGTTCCCCAGGGGCCGTAGGTTCACCCCTCCACTTT. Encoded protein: CASSSPGAVGSPLHF.

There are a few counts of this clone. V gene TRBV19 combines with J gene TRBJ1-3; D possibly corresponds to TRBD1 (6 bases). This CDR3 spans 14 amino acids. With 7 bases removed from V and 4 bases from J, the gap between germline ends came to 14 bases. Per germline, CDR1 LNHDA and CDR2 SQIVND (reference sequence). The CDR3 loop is CASTRDTTGNTIYF. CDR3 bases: TGTGCCAGTACCCGGGACACAACAGGAAACACCATATATTTT.

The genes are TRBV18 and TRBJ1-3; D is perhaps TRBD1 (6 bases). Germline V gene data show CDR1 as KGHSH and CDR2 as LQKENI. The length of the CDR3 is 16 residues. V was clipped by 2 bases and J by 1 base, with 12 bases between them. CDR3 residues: CASSPTGPISGNTIYF. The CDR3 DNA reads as TGTGCCAGCTCACCAACAGGGCCGATTTCTGGAAACACCATATATTTT. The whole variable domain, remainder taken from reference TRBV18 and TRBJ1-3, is NAGVMQNPRHLVRRRGQEARLRCSPMKGHSHVYWYRQLPEEGLKFMVYLQKENIIDESGMPKERFSAEFPKEGPSILRIQQVVRGDSAAYFCASSPTGPISGNTIYFGEGSWLTVV.

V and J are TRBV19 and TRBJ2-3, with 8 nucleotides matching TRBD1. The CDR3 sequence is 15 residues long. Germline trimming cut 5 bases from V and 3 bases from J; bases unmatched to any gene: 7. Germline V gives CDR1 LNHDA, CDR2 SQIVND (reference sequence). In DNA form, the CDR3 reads TGTGCCAGTAGTCTCGAGACAGGGGTGACAGATACGCAGTATTTT. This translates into CASSLETGVTDTQYF.

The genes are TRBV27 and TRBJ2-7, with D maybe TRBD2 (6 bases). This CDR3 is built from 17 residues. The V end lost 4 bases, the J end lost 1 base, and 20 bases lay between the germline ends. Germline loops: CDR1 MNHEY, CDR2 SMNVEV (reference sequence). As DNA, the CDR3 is TGTGCCAGCAGTTCGGCCCCGACGGGCGGGGAATCCTACGAGCAGTACTTC. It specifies CASSSAPTGGESYEQYF.

CDR3 in amino acids: CASSPRGRYNEQFF. In DNA, the CDR3 is TGTGCCAGCAGCCCCCGGGGAAGGTACAATGAGCAGTTCTTC. This chain joins TRBV7-9 and TRBJ2-1; D is possibly TRBD2 (5 bases). CDR3 length: 14 amino acids. Between the trimmed V and J ends, which lost 5 bases and 4 bases, there was a span of 12 bases. Germline V gene lookup returns CDR1 SEHNR and CDR2 FQNEAQ (reference sequence).

The CDR3 DNA follows: TGTGCCAGCAGTGAAGCCATGACAGGCGTGGGCGGGGCCAACGTCCTGACTTTC. Translation: CASSEAMTGVGGANVLTF. J is TRBJ2-6 and V is TRBV2, with a possible D match to TRBD1 (6 bases). CDR3 length: 18 amino acids. Looked up from germline, CDR1 is SNHLY and CDR2 is FYNNEI. Trimming left V 0 bases short and J 4 bases short, with 16 bases between.

The CDR3 loop is CASSYSGGRNTGELFF. The DNA for the CDR3 is TGTGCCAGCAGTTACTCTGGCGGGAGGAACACCGGGGAGCTGTTTTTT. This sequence joins TRBV6-2 or TRBV6-3 and TRBJ2-2; 7 bases are a match to TRBD2. Germline lookup yields CDR1 MNHEY and CDR2 SVGEGT. With 0 bases clipped from V and 1 base from J, the junction kept 2 bases outside the gene matches. This CDR3 region has 16 residues.

In DNA form, the CDR3 reads TGTGCCAGCAGACTAGCTGAAGCCTACGAGCAGTACTTC. Amino acid sequence: CASRLAEAYEQYF. The genes are TRBV6-5 and TRBJ2-7; D may be TRBD2 (6 bases). The CDR3 contains 13 residues. Germline V lookup: CDR1 MNHEY, CDR2 SVGAGI. The V and J ends lost 6 bases and 2 bases respectively, with 11 bases between them.

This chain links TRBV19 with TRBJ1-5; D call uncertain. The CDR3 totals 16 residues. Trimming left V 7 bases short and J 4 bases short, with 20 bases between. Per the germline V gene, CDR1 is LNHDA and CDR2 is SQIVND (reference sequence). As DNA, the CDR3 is TGTGCCAGTAAGGCAGGAACCAAATCAAGGAATCAGCCCCAGCATTTT. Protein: CASKAGTKSRNQPQHF.

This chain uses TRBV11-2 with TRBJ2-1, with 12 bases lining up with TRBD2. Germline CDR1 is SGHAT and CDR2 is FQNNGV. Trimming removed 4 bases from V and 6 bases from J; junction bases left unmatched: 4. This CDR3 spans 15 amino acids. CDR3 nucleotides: TGTGCCAGCAGCTCGACACTAGCGGGGGGCAATGAGCAGTTCTTC. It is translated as CASSSTLAGGNEQFF.